The sequence of this T cell receptor beta chain was determined in a study of T cells in Graves' hyperthyroidism and ophthalmopathy. Looking at the study overall: The authors collected peripheral blood at initial diagnosis, before any treatment.

The CDR3 runs 14 residues. Trimming removed 3 bases from V and 4 bases from J, with 13 bases in between. Germline-derived CDR1 and CDR2 are SGDLS and YYNGEE. This clonotype was seen a few times. The investigators amplified TCR beta CDR3 regions from RNA transcripts. The TCR CDR3 first-round RT-PCR relied on the HTBI primer set. A single record per CDR3 protein comes from TCRdb applying MiXCR to the multiplex PCR reads. The sample has 300,000 to 450,000 distinct CDR3 sequences; roughly 15% are singletons. The receptor was isolated from a woman younger than 45 with Graves' ophthalmopathy. Sequencing used blood. The V gene is TRBV9, the J gene TRBJ1-2, with TRBD1 as a possible D gene (5 bases). CDR3 DNA: TGTGCCAGCAGCGCTGGCCGGGGGGGCTATGGCTACACCTTC. Its protein product is CASSAGRGGYGYTF.